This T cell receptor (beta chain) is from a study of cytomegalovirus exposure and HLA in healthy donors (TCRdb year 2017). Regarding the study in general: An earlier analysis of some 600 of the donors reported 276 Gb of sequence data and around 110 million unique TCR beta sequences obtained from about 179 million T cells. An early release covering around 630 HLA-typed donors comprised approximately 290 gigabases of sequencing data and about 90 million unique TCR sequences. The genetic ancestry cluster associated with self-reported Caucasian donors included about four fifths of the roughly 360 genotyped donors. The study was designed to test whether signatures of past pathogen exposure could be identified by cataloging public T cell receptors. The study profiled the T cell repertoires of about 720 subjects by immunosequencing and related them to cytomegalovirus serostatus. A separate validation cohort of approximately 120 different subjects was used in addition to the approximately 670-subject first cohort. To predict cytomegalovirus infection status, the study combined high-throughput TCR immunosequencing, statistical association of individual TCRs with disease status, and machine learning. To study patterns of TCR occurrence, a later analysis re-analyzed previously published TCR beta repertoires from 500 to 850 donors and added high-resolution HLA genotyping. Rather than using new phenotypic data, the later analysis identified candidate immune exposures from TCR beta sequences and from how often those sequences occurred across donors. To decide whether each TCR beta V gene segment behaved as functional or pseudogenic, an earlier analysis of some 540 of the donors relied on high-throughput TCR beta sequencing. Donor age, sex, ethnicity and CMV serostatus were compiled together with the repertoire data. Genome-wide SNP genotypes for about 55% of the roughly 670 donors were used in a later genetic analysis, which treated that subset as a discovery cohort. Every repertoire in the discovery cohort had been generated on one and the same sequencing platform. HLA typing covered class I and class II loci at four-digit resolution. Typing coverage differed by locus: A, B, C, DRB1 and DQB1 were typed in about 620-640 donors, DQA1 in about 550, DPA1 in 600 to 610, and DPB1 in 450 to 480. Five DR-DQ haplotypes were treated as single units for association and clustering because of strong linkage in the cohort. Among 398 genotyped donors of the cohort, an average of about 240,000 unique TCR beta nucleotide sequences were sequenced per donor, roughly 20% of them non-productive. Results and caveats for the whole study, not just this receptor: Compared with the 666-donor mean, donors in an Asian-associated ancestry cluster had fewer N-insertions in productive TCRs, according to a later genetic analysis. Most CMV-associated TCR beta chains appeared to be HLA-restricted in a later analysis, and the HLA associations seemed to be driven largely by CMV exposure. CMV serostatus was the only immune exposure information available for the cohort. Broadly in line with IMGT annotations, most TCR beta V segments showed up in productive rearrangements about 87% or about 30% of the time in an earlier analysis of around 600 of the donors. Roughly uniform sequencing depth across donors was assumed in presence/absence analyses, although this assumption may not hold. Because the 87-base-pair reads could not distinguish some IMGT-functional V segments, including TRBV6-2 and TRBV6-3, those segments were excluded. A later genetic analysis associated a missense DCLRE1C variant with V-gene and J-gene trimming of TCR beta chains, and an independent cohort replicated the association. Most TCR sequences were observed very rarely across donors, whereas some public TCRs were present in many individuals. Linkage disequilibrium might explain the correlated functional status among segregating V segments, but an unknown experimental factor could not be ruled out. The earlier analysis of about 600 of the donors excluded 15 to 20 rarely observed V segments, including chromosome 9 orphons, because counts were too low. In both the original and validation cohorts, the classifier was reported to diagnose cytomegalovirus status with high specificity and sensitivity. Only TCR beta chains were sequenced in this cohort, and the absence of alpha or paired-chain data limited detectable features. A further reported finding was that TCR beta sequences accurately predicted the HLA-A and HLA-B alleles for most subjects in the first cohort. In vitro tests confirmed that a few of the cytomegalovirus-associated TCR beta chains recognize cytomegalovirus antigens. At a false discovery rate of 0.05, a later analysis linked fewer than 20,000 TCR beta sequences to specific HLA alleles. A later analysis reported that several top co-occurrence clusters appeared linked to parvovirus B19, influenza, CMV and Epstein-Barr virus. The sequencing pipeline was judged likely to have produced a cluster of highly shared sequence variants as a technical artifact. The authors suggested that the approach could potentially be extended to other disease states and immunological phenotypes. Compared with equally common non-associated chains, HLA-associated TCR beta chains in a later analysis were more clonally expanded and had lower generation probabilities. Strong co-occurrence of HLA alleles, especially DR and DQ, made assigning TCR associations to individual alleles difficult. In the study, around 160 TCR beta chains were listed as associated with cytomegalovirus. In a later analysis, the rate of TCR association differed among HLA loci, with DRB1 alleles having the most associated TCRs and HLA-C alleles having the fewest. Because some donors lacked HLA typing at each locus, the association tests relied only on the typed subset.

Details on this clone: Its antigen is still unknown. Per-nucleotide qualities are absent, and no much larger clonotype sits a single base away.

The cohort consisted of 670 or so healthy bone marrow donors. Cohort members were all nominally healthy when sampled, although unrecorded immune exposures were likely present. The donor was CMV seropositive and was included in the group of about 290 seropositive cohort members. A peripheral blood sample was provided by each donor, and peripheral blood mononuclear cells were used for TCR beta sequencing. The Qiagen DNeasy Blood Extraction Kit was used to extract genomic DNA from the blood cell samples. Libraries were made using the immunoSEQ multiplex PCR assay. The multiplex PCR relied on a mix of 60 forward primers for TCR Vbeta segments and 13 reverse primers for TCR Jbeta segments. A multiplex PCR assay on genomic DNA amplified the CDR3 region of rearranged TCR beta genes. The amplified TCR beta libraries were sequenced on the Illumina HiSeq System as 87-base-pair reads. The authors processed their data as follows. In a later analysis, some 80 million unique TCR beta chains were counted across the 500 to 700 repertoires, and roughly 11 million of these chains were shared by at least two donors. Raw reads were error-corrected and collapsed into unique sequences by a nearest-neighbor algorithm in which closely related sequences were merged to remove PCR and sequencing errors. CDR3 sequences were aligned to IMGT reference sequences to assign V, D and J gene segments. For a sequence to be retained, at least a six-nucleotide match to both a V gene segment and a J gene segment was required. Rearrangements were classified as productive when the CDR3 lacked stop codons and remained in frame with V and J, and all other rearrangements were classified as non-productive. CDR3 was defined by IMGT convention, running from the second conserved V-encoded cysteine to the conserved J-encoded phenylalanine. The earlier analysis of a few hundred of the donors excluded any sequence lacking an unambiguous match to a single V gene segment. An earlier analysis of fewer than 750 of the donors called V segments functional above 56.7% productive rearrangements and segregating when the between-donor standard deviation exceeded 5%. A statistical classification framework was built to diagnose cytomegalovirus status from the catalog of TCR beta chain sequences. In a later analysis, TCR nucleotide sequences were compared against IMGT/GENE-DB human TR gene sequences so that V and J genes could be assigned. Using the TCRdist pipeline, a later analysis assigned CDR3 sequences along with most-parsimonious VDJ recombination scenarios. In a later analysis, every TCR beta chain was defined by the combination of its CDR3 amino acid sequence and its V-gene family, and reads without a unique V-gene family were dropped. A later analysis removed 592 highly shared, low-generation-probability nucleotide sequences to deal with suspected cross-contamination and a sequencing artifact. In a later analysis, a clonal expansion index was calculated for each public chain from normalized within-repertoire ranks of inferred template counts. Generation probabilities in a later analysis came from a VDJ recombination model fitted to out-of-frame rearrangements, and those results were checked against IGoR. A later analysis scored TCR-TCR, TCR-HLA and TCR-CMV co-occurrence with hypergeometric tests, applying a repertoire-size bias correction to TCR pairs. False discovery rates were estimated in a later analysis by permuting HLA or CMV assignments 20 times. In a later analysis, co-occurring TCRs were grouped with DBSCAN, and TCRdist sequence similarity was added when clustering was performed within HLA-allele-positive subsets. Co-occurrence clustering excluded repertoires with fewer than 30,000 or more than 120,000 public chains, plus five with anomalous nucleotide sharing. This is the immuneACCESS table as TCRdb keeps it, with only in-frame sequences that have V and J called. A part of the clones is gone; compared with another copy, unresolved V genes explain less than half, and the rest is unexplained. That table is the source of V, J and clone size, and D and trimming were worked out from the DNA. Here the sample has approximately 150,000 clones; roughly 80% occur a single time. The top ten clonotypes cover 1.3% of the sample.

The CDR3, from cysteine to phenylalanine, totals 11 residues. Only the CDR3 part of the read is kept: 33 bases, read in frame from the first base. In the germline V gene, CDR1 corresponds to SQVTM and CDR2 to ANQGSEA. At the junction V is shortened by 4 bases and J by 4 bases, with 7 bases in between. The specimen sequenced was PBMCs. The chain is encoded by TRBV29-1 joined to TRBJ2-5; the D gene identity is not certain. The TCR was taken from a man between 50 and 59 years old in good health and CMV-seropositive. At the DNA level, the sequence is TGCAGCGTTGGCGCCCTAGAGACCCAGTACTTC. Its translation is CSVGALETQYF.